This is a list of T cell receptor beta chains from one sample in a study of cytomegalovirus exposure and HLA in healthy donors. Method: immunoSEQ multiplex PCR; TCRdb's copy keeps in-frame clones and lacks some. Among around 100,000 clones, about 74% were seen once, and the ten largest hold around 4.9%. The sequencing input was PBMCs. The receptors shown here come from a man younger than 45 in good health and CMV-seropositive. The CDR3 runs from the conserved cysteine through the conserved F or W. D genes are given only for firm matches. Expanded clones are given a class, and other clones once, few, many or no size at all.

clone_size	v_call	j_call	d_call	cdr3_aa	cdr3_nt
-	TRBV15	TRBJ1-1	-	CATSSQGSTEAFF	TGTGCCACCAGCAGTCAGGGTTCCACTGAAGCTTTCTTT
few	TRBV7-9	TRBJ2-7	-	CASHSQRSYEQYF	TGTGCCAGCCATTCTCAGCGCTCCTACGAGCAGTACTTC
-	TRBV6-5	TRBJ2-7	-	CASNTGRGAYEQYF	TGTGCCAGCAACACGGGTCGGGGGGCTTACGAGCAGTACTTC
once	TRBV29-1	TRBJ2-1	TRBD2	CSVDAGAYNEQFF	TGCAGCGTTGACGCGGGGGCCTACAATGAGCAGTTCTTC
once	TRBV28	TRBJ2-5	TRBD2	CASRLGSGGQYF	TGTGCCAGCAGACTGGGTTCGGGGGGCCAGTACTTC
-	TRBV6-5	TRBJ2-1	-	CASSLLRGRYNEQFF	TGTGCCAGCAGCTTACTGCGGGGGCGATACAATGAGCAGTTCTTC
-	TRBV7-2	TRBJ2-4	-	CASSSYKNIQYF	TGTGCCAGCAGCTCGTACAAAAACATTCAGTACTTC
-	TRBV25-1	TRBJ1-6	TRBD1	CASGRGGSPLHF	TGTGCCAGCGGTAGAGGGGGCTCACCCCTCCACTTT
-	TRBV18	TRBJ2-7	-	CASSQGVHEQYF	TGTGCCAGCTCACAAGGGGTCCACGAGCAGTACTTC
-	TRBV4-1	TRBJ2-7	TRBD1	CASSRGQGYNEQYF	TGCGCCAGCAGCCGGGGACAGGGTTACAACGAGCAGTACTTC
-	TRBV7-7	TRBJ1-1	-	CASSLDRHTEAFF	TGTGCCAGCAGCTTAGACAGACACACTGAAGCTTTCTTT
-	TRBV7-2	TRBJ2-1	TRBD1	CASSLAPTGGLDEQFF	TGTGCCAGCAGCCTAGCCCCTACAGGGGGGCTAGACGAGCAGTTCTTC
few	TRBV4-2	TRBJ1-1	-	CASSLSGNTEAFF	TGTGCCAGCAGCTTATCCGGGAACACTGAAGCTTTCTTT
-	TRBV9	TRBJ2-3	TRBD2	CASSPRWGDSLAGRTDTQYF	TGTGCCAGCAGCCCCCGGTGGGGGGACTCCCTAGCGGGACGCACAGATACGCAGTATTTT
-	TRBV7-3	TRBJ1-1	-	CASSLSPVNTEAFF	TGTGCCAGCAGCTTATCTCCAGTAAACACTGAAGCTTTCTTT
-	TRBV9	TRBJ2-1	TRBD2	CASSAQGAGAYNEQFF	TGTGCCAGCAGCGCCCAAGGAGCGGGGGCCTACAATGAGCAGTTCTTC
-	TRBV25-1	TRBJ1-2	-	CASSEYKAGQGYGYTF	TGTGCCAGCAGTGAATATAAGGCAGGGCAGGGCTACGGCTACACCTTC
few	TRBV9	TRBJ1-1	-	CASSVVPGRAEAFF	TGTGCCAGCAGCGTAGTTCCGGGGAGAGCTGAAGCTTTCTTT